The TCR beta chain described here comes from a study of blood T cell repertoires in COVID-19. Background on the study: Sites across the United States, Italy and Spain contributed samples from acute and convalescent COVID-19. PBMCs, B-cell-depleted T cells, or T cells were the source of the cDNA or gDNA that made up the material.

In this sample, this clone turned up many times. The V end was cut by 1 base, the J end by 4 bases, with 18 bases between. CDR3 length: 18 residues. Germline CDR1 is SGHRS and CDR2 is YFSETQ. The assay was immunoSEQ multiplex PCR, and TCRdb's table has in-frame clones only and misses some. Of approximately 200,000 clones listed, under 80% were seen once; the top ten hold roughly an eighth. The chain is built from TRBV5-1 and TRBJ2-6; D remains ambiguous. The sequence was collected from a woman aged 45 to 65 with acute or convalescent COVID-19. The material sequenced was peripheral blood. CDR3: CASSLRVMGSLGANVLTF. The CDR3 DNA is TGCGCCAGCAGCTTGAGAGTCATGGGCTCTCTGGGGGCCAACGTCCTGACTTTC.